Presented here are 13 T cell receptor beta chains from one specimen sequenced in a study of breast tumors, draining lymph nodes, adjacent tissues. The lymph nodes were axillary draining lymph nodes from breast cancer patients. MiXCR, run by TCRdb on the multiplex PCR reads, gives a single entry per CDR3 protein. The sample yields 100,000 to 150,000 distinct CDR3 sequences, about 20% seen once. Sample: axillary lymph node tissue. The receptor set was obtained from a female donor with breast cancer. Some clones in this sample may be carry-over from other donors' samples.

This clonotype was detected many times. V is TRBV12-3 or TRBV12-4 and J is TRBJ2-5; 7 bases map to TRBD1. Unmatched junction bases numbered 11, after V lost 5 bases and J lost 5 bases. The CDR3 runs to 15 residues. CDR3 nucleotides: TGTGCCAGCAGTAACGGGGACAGTATAAGGGAGACCCAGTACTTC. Residues: CASSNGDSIRETQYF.

This clonotype showed up many times. This sequence joins TRBV5-1 and TRBJ2-3, with TRBD2 identical over 8 bases. Trimming removed 1 base from V and 5 bases from J; junction bases left unmatched: 6. Germline values: CDR1 SGHRS, CDR2 YFSETQ. CDR3 length equals 15 residues. CDR3 DNA: TGCGCCAGCAGCTTGTCGGGGGGGTGGGAAGATACGCAGTATTTT. Protein: CASSLSGGWEDTQYF.

This clonotype was seen repeatedly, ten times or more. The V call is TRBV19, the J call TRBJ2-5, with no clear D. Trimming shortened V by 4 bases and J by 2 bases, and 8 bases separated the two germline ends. The V gene's germline CDR1 is LNHDA and CDR2 SQIVND (reference sequence). CDR3 length equals 13 residues. The CDR3 reads CASSKQAQETQYF. The CDR3 DNA is TGTGCCAGTAGTAAGCAGGCACAAGAGACCCAGTACTTC.

Comment on this clonotype: This could be a read error, since a much larger clone is one nucleotide away. This chain joins TRBV6-1 and TRBJ2-5; D might be TRBD1 or TRBD2, each matching 5 bases. The CDR3 length is 15 residues. Germline V gives CDR1 MNHNS, CDR2 SASEGT. Written as DNA, the CDR3 is TGTGCCGGCAGTGAAGTGATCCAGGGACGTGAGACCCAGTACTTC. Its protein is CAGSEVIQGRETQYF.

This clonotype was picked up many times. An end of the junction does not agree with germline; a read error may underlie this. The rearrangement links TRBV19 to TRBJ2-3; 8 bases map to TRBD1. Germline V gene sequence: CDR1 LNHDA, CDR2 SQIVND (reference sequence). The CDR3 extends over 16 amino acids. The CDR3 sequence is CASRIGTGLSTDTQYF. In DNA, the CDR3 is TGTGCCAGTAGGATAGGGACAGGTCTAAGCACAGATACGCAGTATTTT. Supplemented by reference TRBV19 and TRBJ2-3, the full variable domain reads DGGITQSPKYLFRKEGQNVTLSCEQNLNHDAMYWYRQDPGQGLRLIYYSQIVNDFQKGDIAEGYSVSREKKESFPLTVTSAQKNPTAFYLCASRIGTGLSTDTQYFGPGTRLTVL.

This clonotype was seen many times. The rearrangement joins TRBV9 to TRBJ2-1, with D maybe TRBD2 (6 bases). The CDR3 runs to 15 residues. In germline, CDR1 is SGDLS, CDR2 YYNGEE. V shed 0 bases and J shed 2 bases, with 9 bases lying between them. The chain's CDR3 is CASSVAGETYNEQFF. The CDR3 coding sequence is TGTGCCAGCAGCGTAGCGGGAGAAACCTACAATGAGCAGTTCTTC.

This clonotype was seen at least ten times. The chain combines TRBV20-1 with TRBJ1-4; D might be TRBD1 (6 bases). This CDR3 contains 15 residues. With 2 bases removed from V and 5 bases from J, the gap between germline ends came to 15 bases. In germline, CDR1 is DFQATT, CDR2 SNEGSKA (reference sequence). The CDR3 loop reads CSARLRQAGNEKLFF. The CDR3 bases are TGCAGTGCTAGACTCCGACAGGCGGGGAATGAAAAACTGTTTTTT.

This clonotype was observed a handful of times. This may arise from a read error, as a much more abundant clone is one base away. This chain uses TRBV7-3 with TRBJ1-4; 8 bases align to TRBD1. CDR3 length: 16 amino acids. Germline CDR1 SGHTA, CDR2 FQGTGA. CDR3 region: CAGSLGTGLGNEKLFF. The CDR3 DNA is TGTGCCGGCAGCTTAGGGACAGGACTTGGGAACGAAAAACTGTTTTTT.

This clonotype occurred many times. This rearrangement joins TRBV5-6 to TRBJ2-7; D gene uncertain. V was cut by 2 bases and J by 0 bases, with 12 bases left in between. Germline V gene lookup returns CDR1 SGHDT and CDR2 YYEEEE. The CDR3 is 15 amino acids. The CDR3 sequence is CASSFRPSSSYEQYF. CDR3 coding DNA: TGTGCCAGCAGCTTCCGGCCGTCCAGCTCCTACGAGCAGTACTTC.

This clonotype has a count of ten or more. The V and J genes are TRBV5-5 and TRBJ2-7, with TRBD1 as a possible D gene (6 bases). This CDR3 has 15 amino acids. CDR1 and CDR2 from the germline V gene are SGHKS and YYEKEE (reference sequence). V lost 0 bases to trimming and J lost 3 bases, with 13 bases between them. DNA of the CDR3: TGTGCCAGCAGCTTGGGGTTAGGGGGTAGCTACGAGCAGTACTTC. The encoded protein is CASSLGLGGSYEQYF.

This clonotype was seen more than once but under ten times. The chain uses TRBV2 and TRBJ1-1; the D is unclear. This CDR3 spans 16 amino acids. CDR1 is SNHLY, CDR2 FYNNEI, per germline. The V end was cut by 0 bases, the J end by 0 bases, with 11 bases between. As DNA, the CDR3 is TGTGCCAGCAGTGAAGCGGCAGAAACCATGAACACTGAAGCTTTCTTT. Protein: CASSEAAETMNTEAFF. Full variable domain (missing parts from reference TRBV2 and TRBJ1-1): EPEVTQTPSHQVTQMGQEVILRCVPISNHLYFYWYRQILGQKVEFLVSFYNNEISEKSEIFDDQFSVERPDGSNFTLKIRSTKLEDSAMYFCASSEAAETMNTEAFFGQGTRLTVV.

This clonotype appeared many times. The chain combines TRBV6-5 with TRBJ2-5, with D possibly matching TRBD2 (5 bases). Trimming pared 6 bases from V and 3 bases from J, leaving 11 bases between. Germline-derived CDR1 and CDR2 are MNHEY and SVGAGI. The length of the CDR3 is 13 residues. In DNA form, the CDR3 reads TGTGCCAGCAGACTAGTGGCTGAAGAGACCCAGTACTTC. Translated, it gives CASRLVAEETQYF.

This clonotype has ten or more counts. The CDR3 DNA reads as TGTGCCAGCAGCTTCGGACAGGGGACAGATACGCAGTATTTT. Translating gives CASSFGQGTDTQYF. The V call is TRBV7-8, the J call TRBJ2-3, with TRBD1 identical over 9 bases. Per the germline V gene, CDR1 is SGHVS and CDR2 is FQNEAQ. The CDR3 spans 14 residues. J gave up 3 bases and V 3 bases, and 1 base lay outside the gene matches.